This entry is about one TCR beta chain. Its antigen is still unknown. Researchers took RNA transcripts and amplified the TCR beta CDR3 regions from them. A first-round RT-PCR of the TCR CDR3 used the HTBI primer set. TCRdb ran MiXCR on the multiplex PCR reads and lists one entry per CDR3 protein. This table has hundreds of thousands of distinct CDR3 sequences, 38% appearing once. This CDR3 comprises 11 residues. With 2 bases removed from V and 5 bases from J, the gap between germline ends came to 3 bases. The germline CDR1 and CDR2 sequences are LGHDT and YNNKEL (reference sequence). Across 18 months, stable Graves' hyperthyroidism was marked by no progression to ophthalmopathy. The data stem from a study of T cells in Graves' hyperthyroidism and ophthalmopathy. Looking at the study overall: Sampling of peripheral blood happened at initial diagnosis, prior to any treatment. General study points: Most expanded thyroid clonotypes above 0.001 also appeared in blood.

Sequencing was performed on blood. V is TRBV3-1 and J is TRBJ2-5, with D unresolved. This TCR was sampled from a man aged 18 to 30 with Graves' hyperthyroidism. CDR3 loop: CASSQFETQYF. The CDR3 coding sequence is TGTGCCAGCAGCCAATTCGAGACCCAGTACTTC.